This T cell receptor beta chain was captured in a study of blood T cell repertoires in COVID-19. Study context: PBMCs, B-cell-depleted T cells, or T cells provided the cDNA or gDNA that made up the material.

Measured with immunoSEQ multiplex PCR; TCRdb has only the in-frame clones, and not every one. The table has 55,000 to 85,000 clones, about 80% seen once. CDR1 SGHDT and CDR2 YYEEEE come from the germline V gene. The ends were cut back, 6 bases at V and 7 bases at J, with 23 bases in the middle. CDR3 length equals 15 residues. Sample: peripheral blood. The receptor was derived from a woman in her seventies with acute or convalescent COVID-19. The chain links TRBV5-6 to TRBJ2-7; D may be TRBD1 (6 bases). CDR3 nucleotides: TGTGCCAGCAACAGGGCCCTGGTGGCCCAAGGGGAGCAGTACTTC. This codes for CASNRALVAQGEQYF.